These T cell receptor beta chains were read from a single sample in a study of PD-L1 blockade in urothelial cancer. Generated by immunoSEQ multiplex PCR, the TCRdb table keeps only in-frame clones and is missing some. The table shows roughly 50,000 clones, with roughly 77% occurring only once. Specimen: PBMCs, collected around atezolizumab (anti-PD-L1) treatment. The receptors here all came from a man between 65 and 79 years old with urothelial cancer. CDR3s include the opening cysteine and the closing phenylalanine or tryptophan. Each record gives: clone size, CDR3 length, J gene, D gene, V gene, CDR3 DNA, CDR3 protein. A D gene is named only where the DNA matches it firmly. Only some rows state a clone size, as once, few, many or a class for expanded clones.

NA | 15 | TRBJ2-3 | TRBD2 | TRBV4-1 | TGCGCCAGCAGCCTAAGAGGGGCAGCGGGGGATACGCAGTATTTT | CASSLRGAAGDTQYF
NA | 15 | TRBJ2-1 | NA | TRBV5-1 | TGCGCCAGCAGCTTGGTTGGGGGCGGGGGCAATGAGCAGTTCTTC | CASSLVGGGGNEQFF
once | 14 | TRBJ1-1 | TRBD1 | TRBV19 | TGTGCCAGTAGTACGGGACAGGAGAACACTGAAGCTTTCTTT | CASSTGQENTEAFF
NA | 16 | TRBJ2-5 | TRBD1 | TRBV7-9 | TGTGCCAGCAGCCCTCTACAGGGGTTGGGGCAAGAGACCCAGTACTTC | CASSPLQGLGQETQYF
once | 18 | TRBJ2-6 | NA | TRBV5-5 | TGTGCCAGCAGCTTCGCCGGGACTGCAAGCTCTGGGGCCAACGTCCTGACTTTC | CASSFAGTASSGANVLTF
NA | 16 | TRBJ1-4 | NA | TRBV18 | TGTGCCAGCTCACCTCCCTCGGGGGGGATTAATGAAAAACTGTTTTTT | CASSPPSGGINEKLFF
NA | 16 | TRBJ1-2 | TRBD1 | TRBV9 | TGTGCCAGCAGCGTAGGGGGACAGGGCCTAGGCTATGGCTACACCTTC | CASSVGGQGLGYGYTF
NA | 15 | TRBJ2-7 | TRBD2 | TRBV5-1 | TGCGCCAGCAGCTCCTTAGCGGGGGGGCCCTACGAGCAGTACTTC | CASSSLAGGPYEQYF
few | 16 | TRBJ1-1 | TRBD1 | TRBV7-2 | TGTGCCAGCAGCCTAGCAGGGGGGGCAAGGAACACTGAAGCTTTCTTT | CASSLAGGARNTEAFF
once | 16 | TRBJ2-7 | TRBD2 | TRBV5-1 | TGCGCCAGCAAGAGGACTAGCGGGCCGAGCTCCTACGAGCAGTACTTC | CASKRTSGPSSYEQYF
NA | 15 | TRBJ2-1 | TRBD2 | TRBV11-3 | TGTGCCAGCAGCTCCCGTAGCGGGAATTACAATGAGCAGTTCTTC | CASSSRSGNYNEQFF
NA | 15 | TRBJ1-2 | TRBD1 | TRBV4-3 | TGCGCCAGCAGCCAAGAAACAGGGGGCATTAATGGCTACACCTTC | CASSQETGGINGYTF
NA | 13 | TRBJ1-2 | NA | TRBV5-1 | TGCGCCAGCAGCTTGCGGGGAGAAGGTGGCTACACCTTC | CASSLRGEGGYTF
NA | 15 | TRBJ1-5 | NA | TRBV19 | TGTGCCAGTACCATCTCACGAAACAGTCATCAGCCCCAGCATTTT | CASTISRNSHQPQHF
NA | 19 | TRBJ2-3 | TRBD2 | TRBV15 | TGTGCCACCAGCAGAGACCCCCCCACTAGCGGGGGGGCAGAAGATACGCAGTATTTT | CATSRDPPTSGGAEDTQYF
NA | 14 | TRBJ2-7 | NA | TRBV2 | TGTGCCAGCAGTGAGGGGCCCGGACGCTACGAGCAGTACTTC | CASSEGPGRYEQYF